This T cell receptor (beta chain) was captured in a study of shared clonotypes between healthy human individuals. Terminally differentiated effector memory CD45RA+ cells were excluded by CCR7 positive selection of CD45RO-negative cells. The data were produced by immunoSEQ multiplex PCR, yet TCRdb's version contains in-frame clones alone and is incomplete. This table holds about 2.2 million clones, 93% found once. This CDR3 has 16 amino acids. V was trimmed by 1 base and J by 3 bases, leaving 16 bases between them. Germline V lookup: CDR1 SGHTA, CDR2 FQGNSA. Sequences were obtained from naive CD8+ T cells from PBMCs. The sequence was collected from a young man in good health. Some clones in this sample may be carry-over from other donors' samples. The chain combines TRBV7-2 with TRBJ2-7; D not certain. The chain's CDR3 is CASSLVIPRHFYEQYF. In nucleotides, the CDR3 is TGTGCCAGCAGCTTAGTAATTCCGAGACACTTCTACGAGCAGTACTTC.